The next 12 T cell receptor beta chains were all read from a single sample in a study of blood T cell repertoires in COVID-19. The assay was immunoSEQ multiplex PCR, and TCRdb's table has in-frame clones only and misses some. Of fewer than 65,000 clones in the sample, approximately 90% are singletons; the top ten hold under 20%. Sequences were obtained from peripheral blood. The receptors originated from a woman aged 60-75 years with COVID-19, enrolled during active disease.

This sequence joins TRBV5-5 and TRBJ1-1; a weak D match, TRBD1 (5 bases). The CDR3 sequence is 15 residues long. The V end lost 6 bases, the J end lost 5 bases, and 20 bases lay between the germline ends. Germline CDR1 and CDR2: SGHKS and YYEKEE (reference sequence). CDR3 protein: CASIPDGGTRTEAFF. The CDR3 DNA follows: TGTGCCAGCATTCCGGACGGGGGTACGAGGACTGAAGCTTTCTTT. Drawing the rest from reference TRBV5-5 and TRBJ1-1, the complete variable domain is DAGVTQSPTHLIKTRGQQVTLRCSPISGHKSVSWYQQVLGQGPQFIFQYYEKEERGRGNFPDRFSARQFPNYSSELNVNALLLGDSALYLCASIPDGGTRTEAFFGQGTRLTVV.

The CDR3 loop reads CAWNGAGGPSEVGELFF. CDR3 in DNA: TGTGCCTGGAACGGAGCGGGAGGGCCCAGTGAGGTCGGGGAGCTGTTTTTT. V usage is TRBV30 and J usage is TRBJ2-2, with 10 bases that match TRBD2. V was clipped by 4 bases and J by 7 bases; unmatched bases: 15. Germline values: CDR1 GTSNPN, CDR2 SVGIG (reference sequence). The CDR3 has 17 amino acids. The full variable domain, rest sourced from reference TRBV30 and TRBJ2-2, is SQTIHQWPATLVQPVGSPLSLECTVEGTSNPNLYWYRQAAGRGLQLLFYSVGIGQISSEVPQNLSASRPQDRQFILSSKKLLLSDSGFYLCAWNGAGGPSEVGELFFGEGSRLTVL.

The V gene is TRBV19, the J gene TRBJ1-5; D gene uncertain. The germline CDR1 and CDR2 sequences are LNHDA and SQIVND (reference sequence). V lost 3 bases, J lost 0 bases, and 9 bases lay in between. The length of the CDR3 is 15 residues. CDR3 region: CASSILRYSNQPQHF. In nucleotides, the CDR3 is TGTGCCAGTAGTATCCTCAGATATAGCAATCAGCCCCAGCATTTT.

The chain recombines TRBV11-3 with TRBJ2-3; 11 nucleotides line up with TRBD2. The V gene's germline CDR1 is SGHNT and CDR2 YENEEA. The J segment lost 4 bases and the V segment lost 7 bases, leaving 7 bases of the junction unmatched. The CDR3 runs 15 residues. The CDR3, as DNA: TGTGCCAGCAACCGAGGGACTAGCGGCCCAGATACGCAGTATTTT. Protein product: CASNRGTSGPDTQYF.

This clone was counted once. The V call is TRBV9, the J call TRBJ1-1, with 12 bases aligning to TRBD1. Unmatched junction bases numbered 6, after V lost 7 bases and J lost 5 bases. CDR3 length: 14 amino acids. Germline CDR1 reads SGDLS; CDR2 reads YYNGEE. CDR3 loop: CASGTGGFMTEAFF. CDR3 in DNA: TGTGCCAGCGGGACAGGGGGCTTTATGACTGAAGCTTTCTTT.

This rearrangement joins TRBV30 to TRBJ1-6; perhaps TRBD1 as D (5 bases). The germline V and J ends were trimmed by 4 bases and 7 bases, with 5 bases remaining between them. This CDR3 region has 11 residues. The V gene's germline CDR1 is GTSNPN and CDR2 SVGIG (reference sequence). The CDR3 region is CAWNRNSPLHF. The DNA for the CDR3 is TGTGCCTGGAACAGGAATTCACCCCTCCACTTT.

The table lists this clone with a count of one. V and J are TRBV7-3 and TRBJ1-3; the D is unclear. Per germline, CDR1 SGHTA and CDR2 FQGTGA. Trimming left V 5 bases short and J 0 bases short, with 5 bases between. The CDR3 extends over 13 amino acids. For the CDR3, the DNA is TGTGCCAGCAGCCGAGCCTCTGGAAACACCATATATTTT. Its translation is CASSRASGNTIYF.

The chain is built from TRBV19 and TRBJ2-4, with a weak D call TRBD2 (5 bases). V was clipped by 1 base and J by 0 bases, with 10 bases between them. CDR3 length equals 16 residues. CDR1 and CDR2 from the germline V gene are LNHDA and SQIVND (reference sequence). CDR3 loop: CASSIGRALAKNIQYF. The CDR3 coding sequence is TGTGCCAGTAGTATAGGGCGGGCCCTAGCCAAAAACATTCAGTACTTC.

The chain joins TRBV5-4 to TRBJ1-2; D is possibly TRBD1 (6 bases). With 2 bases removed from V and 1 base from J, the gap between germline ends came to 21 bases. Looked up from germline, CDR1 is SGHNT and CDR2 is YYREEE (reference sequence). The CDR3 is 18 residues long. The chain's CDR3 is CASSFPFGFRQDNYGYTF. CDR3 in DNA: TGTGCCAGCAGCTTCCCATTCGGATTTAGACAGGATAACTATGGCTACACCTTC.

The CDR3 nucleotides read TGTGCCAGCAGCCAAGCCGGGGGTGTTTCGGAGACCCAGTACTTC. Translation: CASSQAGGVSETQYF. The rearrangement joins TRBV14 to TRBJ2-5, with D maybe TRBD2 (6 bases). The CDR3 is 15 amino acids. Germline lookup yields CDR1 SGHDN and CDR2 FVKESK. Trimming left V 1 base short and J 5 bases short, with 14 bases between.

This chain connects TRBV3-1 (or the pseudogene TRBV3-2) to TRBJ2-1, with 13 nucleotides matching TRBD2. Losses at the gene ends were 4 bases for V and 0 bases for J; bases not matched to a gene: 9. Germline V gene data show CDR1 as LGHDT and CDR2 as YNNKEL (reference sequence). The CDR3 sequence is 19 residues long. The CDR3 loop reads CASSPGPGTSGNSYNEQFF. The DNA for the CDR3 is TGTGCCAGCAGCCCGGGACCAGGGACTAGCGGGAACTCCTACAATGAGCAGTTCTTC.

The chain uses TRBV7-2 and TRBJ2-7; a weak D match, TRBD2 (5 bases). V was clipped by 10 bases and J by 7 bases, with 20 bases between them. The CDR3 sequence is 13 residues long. Germline CDR1 SGHTA, CDR2 FQGNSA. CDR3 coding DNA: TGTGCCAACTCGGCGAACCCCGGAGGAGAGCAGTACTTC. Translating gives CANSANPGGEQYF.